Below are 21 T cell receptor beta chains sequenced from a single sample in a study of blood T cells in healthy people across ages. Then a second PCR, running about 7 to 11 cycles, was carried out with a sample-barcoded 5' primer and a J-beta primer mix. TCRdb re-analysed the 5' RACE reads in MiXCR, keeping a single row per CDR3 protein. The sample has about 730,000 distinct CDR3 sequences, 35% to 45% seen once; the top ten hold 20% to 25%. Sequenced input: blood. These receptors all stem from a woman aged 55-70 years in good health.

In its sample, this clonotype was seen a few times. The chain carries TRBV7-9 and TRBJ2-6; TRBD1 might be the D (6 bases). V was trimmed by 5 bases and J by 2 bases, leaving 10 bases between them. The CDR3 covers 15 residues. Germline V gene lookup returns CDR1 SEHNR and CDR2 FQNEAQ (reference sequence). The DNA of the CDR3 is TGTGCCAGCAGCCATGCAGGGGCTGGGGCCAACGTCCTGACTTTC. It codes for CASSHAGAGANVLTF.

This clonotype was seen repeatedly, ten times or more. This chain connects TRBV10-3 to TRBJ2-1; D remains unclear. The V and J ends lost 4 bases and 6 bases respectively, with 13 bases between them. CDR1 and CDR2 (germline): ENHRY, SYGVKD. CDR3 length: 14 amino acids. As DNA, the CDR3 is TGTGCCATCAGTGCTCAGCAAGGAAGCAATGAGCAGTTCTTC. The encoded protein is CAISAQQGSNEQFF.

The chain joins TRBV20-1 to TRBJ2-7, with 9 bases aligning to TRBD2. Trimming removed 6 bases from V and 6 bases from J; junction bases left unmatched: 12. CDR1 is DFQATT and CDR2 is SNEGSKA in the germline V gene (reference sequence). The CDR3 runs to 14 residues. The CDR3 region is CSAPNSGRGVEQYF. In nucleotides, the CDR3 is TGCAGTGCCCCTAATAGCGGGAGAGGTGTCGAGCAGTACTTC.

On this clonotype itself: A much larger clonotype is one base distant, so this may be a read error. The rearrangement joins TRBV24-1 to TRBJ2-7; maybe TRBD2 (5 bases). The V gene's germline CDR1 is KGHDR and CDR2 SFDVKD. V gave up 2 bases and J gave up 12 bases, with 22 bases separating them. The CDR3 is 15 residues long. CDR3 sequence reads: CATSDSRGSQETLYF. In DNA form, the CDR3 reads TGTGCCACCAGTGATTCGCGCGGGTCCCAAGAGACCCTGTACTTC.

This clonotype occurred many times. The rearrangement uses TRBV7-2 and TRBJ1-4; D may be TRBD1 (5 bases). This CDR3 is built from 15 residues. V lost 1 base and J 3 bases, leaving 9 bases between the germline ends. From germline, CDR1 is SGHTA and CDR2 FQGNSA. In DNA form, the CDR3 reads TGTGCCAGCAGCTTAGGAGGGGTACCTAATGAAAAACTGTTTTTT. It translates to CASSLGGVPNEKLFF.

The V and J genes are TRBV7-2 and TRBJ1-2, with D perhaps TRBD1 (6 bases). The V gene's germline CDR1 is SGHTA and CDR2 FQGNSA. CDR3 length: 16 residues. Trimming pared 5 bases from V and 7 bases from J, leaving 23 bases between. The CDR3 region has the DNA TGTGCCAGCAGCCCCCCCTCACAGGGAGCGTGGGGTGGCTACACCTTC. Translating gives CASSPPSQGAWGGYTF.

The rearrangement links TRBV27 to TRBJ2-5, with 9 bases identical to TRBD1. The V gene's germline CDR1 is MNHEY and CDR2 SMNVEV (reference sequence). This CDR3 has 16 amino acids. V trimming: 5 bases; J trimming: 4 bases; junction bases outside the gene matches: 11. The chain's CDR3 is CASSRLYTGGGETQYF. CDR3 bases: TGTGCCAGCAGTAGATTATATACAGGGGGCGGAGAGACCCAGTACTTC.

This clonotype was recorded a few times. An end of the junction does not agree with germline; a read error may underlie this. The chain carries TRBV4-3 and TRBJ1-2, with no clear D. Germline CDR1 is LGHNA and CDR2 is YSLEER. The CDR3 covers 14 residues. The DNA for the CDR3 is TGCGCCAGCAGACAAGAGCCCGGGGTCTATGGCTACACCTTC. Translation gives CASRQEPGVYGYTF.

This clonotype was seen only a few times. This rearrangement joins TRBV10-3 to TRBJ2-5, with 10 bases lining up with TRBD2. The V and J ends lost 2 bases and 7 bases, in that order; junction bases with no gene match: 10. Germline values: CDR1 ENHRY, CDR2 SYGVKD. This CDR3 is 16 amino acids long. The CDR3: CAISEKEFASGGTQYF. CDR3 DNA sequence: TGTGCCATCAGTGAGAAGGAGTTCGCTAGCGGGGGGACCCAGTACTTC.

This clonotype came up many times. The chain couples TRBV6-5 to TRBJ1-2; 8 bases agree with TRBD1. Germline values: CDR1 MNHEY, CDR2 SVGAGI. CDR3 length: 14 amino acids. With 7 bases clipped from V and 4 bases from J, the junction kept 8 bases outside the gene matches. This CDR3 is CASTGTGRTYGYTF. The CDR3 DNA is TGTGCCAGCACAGGGACAGGCCGAACCTATGGCTACACCTTC.

The chain carries TRBV12-3 or TRBV12-4 and TRBJ2-5, with 9 bases matching TRBD2. This CDR3 has 16 residues. Trimming took 2 bases from V and 5 from J; bases not matched to a gene: 9. The CDR3 DNA is TGTGCCAGCAGTTTAAGGGACAGCGGGGGGTTCGAGACCCAGTACTTC. This gives the protein CASSLRDSGGFETQYF.

This clonotype was observed a few times. The chain combines TRBV20-1 with TRBJ1-1; D is unclear. Trimming took 2 bases from V and 1 from J, leaving 5 bases between them. Germline CDR1 is DFQATT and CDR2 is SNEGSKA (reference sequence). This CDR3 spans 12 amino acids. The CDR3 DNA reads TGCAGTGCTAGACGGACGAACACTGAAGCTTTCTTT. This sequence encodes CSARRTNTEAFF.

The chain employs TRBV6-2 or TRBV6-3 and TRBJ2-7, with a tentative D call TRBD2 (5 bases). The V end was cut by 2 bases, the J end by 3 bases, with 8 bases between. The CDR3 runs 13 residues. CDR1 and CDR2 from the germline V gene are MNHEY and SVGEGT. This CDR3 reads CASSYHAGYEQYF. The DNA of the CDR3 is TGTGCCAGCAGTTACCATGCGGGCTACGAGCAGTACTTC.

This clonotype was observed many times. The V and J genes are TRBV4-1 and TRBJ2-3; 7 bases are a match to TRBD2. The CDR3 spans 17 residues. Per the germline V gene, CDR1 is MGHRA and CDR2 is YSYEKL. Unmatched junction bases numbered 9, after V lost 0 bases and J lost 3 bases. The CDR3 loop reads CASSQDRRTSFTDTQYF. Written as DNA, the CDR3 is TGCGCCAGCAGCCAAGATCGGCGGACTAGTTTTACAGATACGCAGTATTTT.

V is TRBV7-3 and J is TRBJ2-1; D may be TRBD2 (5 bases). The germline V gene has CDR1 SGHTA and CDR2 FQGTGA. V dropped 1 base and J dropped 10 bases, with 11 bases sitting between them. The CDR3 runs to 13 residues. The CDR3 DNA reads TGTGCCAGCAGCTTAATAGAGGGAGACGAGCAGTTCTTC. Protein product: CASSLIEGDEQFF.

The chain employs TRBV29-1 and TRBJ1-3; TRBD1 matches 8 bases. The CDR3 has 14 amino acids. CDR1 is SQVTM, CDR2 ANQGSEA, per germline. Germline trimming cut 7 bases from V and 4 bases from J; bases unmatched to any gene: 9. The CDR3 coding sequence is TGCAGCGCCACCCAGACAGGGGCCGGAAACACCATATATTTT. It codes for CSATQTGAGNTIYF.

Note on this clonotype: One base away lies a much larger clone, so this may be a sequencing read error. The V and J genes are TRBV29-1 and TRBJ2-7; D might be TRBD2 (6 bases). The CDR3 extends over 13 amino acids. Germline V gene lookup returns CDR1 SQVTM and CDR2 ANQGSEA. CDR3 DNA sequence: TGCGGCGTTGATAGAGGGACTTCCTACGAGCAGTACTTC. Amino acids: CGVDRGTSYEQYF.

The rearrangement links TRBV4-2 to TRBJ2-3, with 10 bases aligning to TRBD2. Germline V lookup: CDR1 LGHNA, CDR2 YNFKEQ. Trimming cost V 8 bases and J 2 bases; bases outside gene matches: 13. The length of the CDR3 is 17 residues. The CDR3 loop reads CASQFGASGGHTDTQYF. The DNA of the CDR3 is TGTGCCAGCCAGTTCGGGGCTAGCGGGGGACACACAGATACGCAGTATTTT.

There are a few counts of this clonotype. The chain links TRBV6-2 or TRBV6-3 to TRBJ2-3, with 14 bases aligning to TRBD2. This CDR3 contains 16 residues. CDR1 is MNHEY, CDR2 SVGEGT, per germline. J was trimmed by 6 bases and V by 5 bases; bases with no gene match: 7. CDR3 sequence (DNA): TGTGCCAGCAGTCCCGGACTAGCGGGAGGACTGGATACGCAGTATTTT. Its protein product is CASSPGLAGGLDTQYF.

This clonotype occurred once. This chain joins TRBV12-3 or TRBV12-4 and TRBJ2-1; D not certain. The end of the DNA fits TRBJ2-7 better, so the J call may be wrong. There are 14 residues in the CDR3. The CDR3 reads CASSQSAAYNEQYF. CDR3 DNA: TGTGCCAGCAGCCAAAGCGCGGCCTACAATGAGCAGTACTTC.

A note on this clonotype: A much larger clone is a single base away; this may be a read error. The J gene is TRBJ2-5, the V gene TRBV9; D possibly corresponds to TRBD1 (5 bases). The CDR3 totals 14 residues. CDR1 SGDLS and CDR2 YYNGEE come from the germline V gene. Trimming took 2 bases from V and 11 from J, leaving 19 bases between them. The CDR3 DNA sequence: TGTGCCAGCAGCGTTGTTTACAGGAACAGAGAGCAGTACTTC. Translation: CASSVVYRNREQYF.